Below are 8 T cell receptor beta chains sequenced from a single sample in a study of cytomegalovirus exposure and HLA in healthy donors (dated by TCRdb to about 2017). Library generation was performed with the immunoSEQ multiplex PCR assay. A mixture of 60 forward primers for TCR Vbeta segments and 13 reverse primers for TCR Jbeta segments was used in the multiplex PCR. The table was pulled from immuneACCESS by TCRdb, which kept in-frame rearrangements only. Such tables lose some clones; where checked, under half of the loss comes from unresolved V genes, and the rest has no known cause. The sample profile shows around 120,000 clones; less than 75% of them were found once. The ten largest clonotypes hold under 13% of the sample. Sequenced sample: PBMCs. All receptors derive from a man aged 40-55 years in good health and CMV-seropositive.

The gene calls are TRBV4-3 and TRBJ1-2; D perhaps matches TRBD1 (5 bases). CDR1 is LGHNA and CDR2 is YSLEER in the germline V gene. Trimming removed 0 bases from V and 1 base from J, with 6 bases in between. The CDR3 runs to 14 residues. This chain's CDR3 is CASSQDRDNYGYTF. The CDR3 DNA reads TGCGCCAGCAGCCAAGACAGGGATAACTATGGCTACACCTTC.

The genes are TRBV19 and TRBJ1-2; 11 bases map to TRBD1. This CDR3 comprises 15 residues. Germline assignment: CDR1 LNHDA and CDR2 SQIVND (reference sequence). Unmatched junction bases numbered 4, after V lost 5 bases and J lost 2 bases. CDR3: CASSPRTGGNYGYTF. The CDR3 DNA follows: TGTGCCAGTAGTCCGCGGACAGGGGGCAACTATGGCTACACCTTC.

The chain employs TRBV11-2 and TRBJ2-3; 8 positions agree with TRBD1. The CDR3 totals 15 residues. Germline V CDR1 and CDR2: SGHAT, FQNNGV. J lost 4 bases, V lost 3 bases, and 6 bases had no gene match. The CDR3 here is CASSFSDREADTQYF. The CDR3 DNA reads TGTGCCAGCAGCTTCTCGGACAGGGAGGCAGATACGCAGTATTTT.

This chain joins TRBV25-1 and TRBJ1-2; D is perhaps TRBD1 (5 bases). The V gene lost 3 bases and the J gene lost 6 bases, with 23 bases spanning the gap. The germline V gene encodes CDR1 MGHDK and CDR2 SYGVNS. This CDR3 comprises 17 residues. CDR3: CASSEKGRAVVGDGYTF. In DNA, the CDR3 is TGTGCCAGCAGTGAGAAAGGCAGGGCAGTAGTTGGTGATGGCTACACCTTC.

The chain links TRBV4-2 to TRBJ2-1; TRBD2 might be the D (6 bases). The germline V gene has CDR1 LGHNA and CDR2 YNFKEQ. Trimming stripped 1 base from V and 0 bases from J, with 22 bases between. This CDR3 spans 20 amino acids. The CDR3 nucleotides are TGTGCCAGCAGCCAAGGGGTGCTGGGGAGGACGGAGCGCTCCTACAATGAGCAGTTCTTC. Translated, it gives CASSQGVLGRTERSYNEQFF.

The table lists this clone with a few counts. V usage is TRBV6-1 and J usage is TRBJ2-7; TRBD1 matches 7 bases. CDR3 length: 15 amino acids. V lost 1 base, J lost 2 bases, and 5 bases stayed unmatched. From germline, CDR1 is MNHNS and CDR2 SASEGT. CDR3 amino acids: CASSEETGSPYEQYV. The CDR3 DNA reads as TGTGCCAGCAGTGAAGAGACAGGGTCACCCTACGAGCAGTACGTC.

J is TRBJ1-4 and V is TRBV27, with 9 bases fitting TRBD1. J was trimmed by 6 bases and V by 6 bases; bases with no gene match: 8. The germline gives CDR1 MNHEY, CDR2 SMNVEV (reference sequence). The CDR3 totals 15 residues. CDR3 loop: CASSRTGTGYEKLFF. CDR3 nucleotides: TGTGCCAGCAGCCGAACCGGGACAGGGTATGAAAAACTGTTTTTT.

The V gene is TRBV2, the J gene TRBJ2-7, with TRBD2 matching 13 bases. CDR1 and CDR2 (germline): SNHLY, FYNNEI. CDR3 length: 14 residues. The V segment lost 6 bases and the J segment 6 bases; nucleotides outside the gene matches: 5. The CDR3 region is CASSGLAGVFEQYV. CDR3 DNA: TGTGCCAGCAGCGGACTAGCGGGAGTTTTCGAGCAGTACGTC.